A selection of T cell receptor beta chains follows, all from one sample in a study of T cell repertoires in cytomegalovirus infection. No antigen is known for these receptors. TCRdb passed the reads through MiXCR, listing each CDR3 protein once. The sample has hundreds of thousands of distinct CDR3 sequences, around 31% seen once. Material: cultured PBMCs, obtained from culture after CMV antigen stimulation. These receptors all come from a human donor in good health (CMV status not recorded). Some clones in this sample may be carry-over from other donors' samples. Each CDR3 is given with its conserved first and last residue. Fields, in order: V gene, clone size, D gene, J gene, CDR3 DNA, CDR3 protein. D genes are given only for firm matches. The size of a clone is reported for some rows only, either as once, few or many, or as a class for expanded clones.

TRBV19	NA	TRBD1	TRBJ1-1	TGTGCCAGTAGGGGACAGTGGGGCACTGAAGCTTTCTTT	CASRGQWGTEAFF
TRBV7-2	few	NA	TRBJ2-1	TGTGCCAGCAGCTTAATACGGGGGAGGAATGAGCAGTTCTTC	CASSLIRGRNEQFF
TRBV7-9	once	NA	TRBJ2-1	TGTGCCAGCAGCTTAGTGCTGGGGGCCGGGAATGAGCAGTTCTTC	CASSLVLGAGNEQFF
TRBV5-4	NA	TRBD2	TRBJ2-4	TGTGCCAGCAGCCGTCGGGGAGGGGACGGGCACATTCAGTACTTC	CASSRRGGDGHIQYF
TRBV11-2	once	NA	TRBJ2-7	TGTGCCAGCAGCCCTACCTCCGGGACAACCTACGAGCAGTACTTC	CASSPTSGTTYEQYF
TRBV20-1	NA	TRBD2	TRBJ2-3	TGCAGTGCTAGAGATCAAAGCGGGGGGTCCACAGATACGCAGTATTTT	CSARDQSGGSTDTQYF
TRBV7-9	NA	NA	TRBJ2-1	TGTGCCAGCAGCCCCGCCGGCTACAATGAGCAGTTCTTC	CASSPAGYNEQFF
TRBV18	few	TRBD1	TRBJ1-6	TGTGCCAGCTCAGCCCTACCGACAGGGTCAAGATCACCCCTCCACTTT	CASSALPTGSRSPLHF
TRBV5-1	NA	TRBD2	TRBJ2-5	TGCGCCAGCAGCTTCTCTGCGGGAGGTGGAGAGACCCAGTACTTC	CASSFSAGGGETQYF
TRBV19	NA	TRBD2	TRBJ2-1	TGTGCCAGTAGTATAGCCTCAAGCGGGAGCGCCGTGGGGTTCTTC	CASSIASSGSAVGFF
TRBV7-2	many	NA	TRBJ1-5	TGTGCCAGCACCTTAGGGCGGAATCAGCCCCAGCATTTT	CASTLGRNQPQHF
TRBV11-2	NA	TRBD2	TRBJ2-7	TGTGCCAGCAGCTTAGACCTAGCGGGTGTCGACGAGCAGTACTTC	CASSLDLAGVDEQYF
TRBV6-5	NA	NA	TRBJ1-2	TGTGCCAGCAGTCCGGGTCAGTCTCCCTATGGCTACACCTTC	CASSPGQSPYGYTF
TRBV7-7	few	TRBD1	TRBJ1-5	TGTGCCAGCAGCTTAGTCCCTACAGGGGGCGGAGGCAATCAGCCCCAGCATTTT	CASSLVPTGGGGNQPQHF
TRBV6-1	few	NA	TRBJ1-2	TGTGCCACCTTAGGACGGAACACCCCAAGGGGCTATGGCTACACCTTC	CATLGRNTPRGYGYTF
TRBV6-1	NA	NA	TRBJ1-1	TGTGCCGGCAGTTCGCCAGGGACCACTGAAGCTTTCTTT	CAGSSPGTTEAFF
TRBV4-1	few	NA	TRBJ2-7	TGCGCCAGCAGCCGTACACCTTACGAGCAGTACTTC	CASSRTPYEQYF
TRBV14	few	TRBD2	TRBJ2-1	TGTGCCAGCAGCCCGAGAGCGGGGGGGCCGTCCTACAATGAGCAGTTCTTC	CASSPRAGGPSYNEQFF
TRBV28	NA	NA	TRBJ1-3	TGTGCCAGCAGTTTTTCCAGGGCCTCTGGAAACACCATATATTTT	CASSFSRASGNTIYF
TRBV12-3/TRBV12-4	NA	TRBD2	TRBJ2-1	TGTGCCAGCAGGGGGGGGGGCAATGAGCAGTTCTTC	CASRGGGNEQFF
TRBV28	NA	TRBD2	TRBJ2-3	TGTGCCAGCAGTTCCACCTCCACTAGCGGGGCCTTCACAGATACGCAGTATTTT	CASSSTSTSGAFTDTQYF
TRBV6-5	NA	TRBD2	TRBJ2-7	TGTGCCAGCAGACCTACCGGGGGGACTAGCGGGAAGTACGAGCAGTACTTC	CASRPTGGTSGKYEQYF
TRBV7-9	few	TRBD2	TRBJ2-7	TGTGCCAGCAGCTCACGCCTAGCGGCCCACGAGCAGTACTTC	CASSSRLAAHEQYF
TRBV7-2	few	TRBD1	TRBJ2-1	TGTGCCAGCACCCCCCCCCCGGGACAGGGGTTCGATGAGCAGTTCTTC	CASTPPPGQGFDEQFF
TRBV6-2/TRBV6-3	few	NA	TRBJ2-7	TGTGCCAGCAGTTACACCTACGGGGAGCAGTACTTC	CASSYTYGEQYF
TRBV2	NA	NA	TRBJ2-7	TGTGCCAGCAGTGAACGGGTGAGGGCGGAGTTCAACGAGCAGTACTTC	CASSERVRAEFNEQYF
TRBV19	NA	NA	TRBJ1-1	TGTGCCAGTAGTATGACAGCCACTGAAGCTTTCTTT	CASSMTATEAFF
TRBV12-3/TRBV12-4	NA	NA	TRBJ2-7	TGTGCCAGCAGCCCCTCCAGATTACGTGAGCAGTACTTC	CASSPSRLREQYF
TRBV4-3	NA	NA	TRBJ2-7	TGCGCCAGCAGCCAGTTTGGGGGAGGCTACGAGCAGTACTTC	CASSQFGGGYEQYF
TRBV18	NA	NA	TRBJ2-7	TGTGCCAGCTCACCAGGGCCTTCGGTCGGCGAGCAGTACTTC	CASSPGPSVGEQYF
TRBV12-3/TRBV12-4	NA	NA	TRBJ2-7	TGTGCCAGCAGCCTAGGACAGTTCCTCTACGAGCAGTACTTC	CASSLGQFLYEQYF
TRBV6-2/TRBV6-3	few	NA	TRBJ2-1	TGTGCCAGCAGTTACTCATCCAGACCCTCCTACAATGAGCAGTTCTTC	CASSYSSRPSYNEQFF
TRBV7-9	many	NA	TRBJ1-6	TGTGCCAGCAGCCTAATCGGGCGATCACCCCTCCACTTT	CASSLIGRSPLHF
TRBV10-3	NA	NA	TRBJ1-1	TGTGCCATCAGTGAGTCCGGACGTGAAGCTTTCTTT	CAISESGREAFF
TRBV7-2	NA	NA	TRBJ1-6	TGTGCCAGCAGGGATCCGACTTCACCCCTCCACTTT	CASRDPTSPLHF
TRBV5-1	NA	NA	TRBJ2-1	TGCGCCAGCAGCTTAGCGACCGAATCCTACAATGAGCAGTTCTTC	CASSLATESYNEQFF
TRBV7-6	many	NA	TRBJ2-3	TGTGCCAGCAGCCCATCGACAGGACCTAATACGCAGTATTTT	CASSPSTGPNTQYF
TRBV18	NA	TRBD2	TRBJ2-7	TGTGCCAGCTCACCCGGGGTAGCGGGATCCGACGAGCAGTACTTC	CASSPGVAGSDEQYF
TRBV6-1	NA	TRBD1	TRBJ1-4	TGTGCCAGCAGTTATCACAGGGGAGTAAATGAAAAACTGTTTTTT	CASSYHRGVNEKLFF
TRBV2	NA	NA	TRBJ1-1	TGTGCCAGCAGTGACTACTGGACTGAAGCTTTCTTT	CASSDYWTEAFF
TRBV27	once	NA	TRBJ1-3	TGTGCCAGCAAGGACCGCTACTCTGGAAACACCATATATTTT	CASKDRYSGNTIYF
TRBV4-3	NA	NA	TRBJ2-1	TGCGCCAGCAGCCAAGGGAGAGGTATGGTCTATGAGCAGTTCTTC	CASSQGRGMVYEQFF
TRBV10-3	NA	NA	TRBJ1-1	TGTGCCATCAGTGAGTTGAGCGGTGAAGCTTTCTTT	CAISELSGEAFF
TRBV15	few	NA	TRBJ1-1	TGTGCCACCAGCAGAGGACCCGACAGTGCTATGAACACTGAAGCTTTCTTT	CATSRGPDSAMNTEAFF
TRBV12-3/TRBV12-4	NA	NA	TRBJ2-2	TGTGCCAGCAGCGTGACCCTAGCGCCCGGGGAGCTGTTTTTT	CASSVTLAPGELFF
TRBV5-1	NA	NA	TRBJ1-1	TGCGCCAGCAGCTTGGCGTTATCAGGGAATGAAGCTTTCTTT	CASSLALSGNEAFF
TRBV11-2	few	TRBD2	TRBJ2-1	TGTGCCAGCAGCTTATCCCTAGCGGGACGGGAGCAGTTCTTC	CASSLSLAGREQFF
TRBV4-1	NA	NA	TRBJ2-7	TGCGCCAGCAGCCAAGGAGGGGCTAGCTCCTACGAGCAGTACTTC	CASSQGGASSYEQYF
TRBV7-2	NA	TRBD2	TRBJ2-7	TGTGCCAGCAGCTTTTCGACTAGCGGGGGGTACGAGCAGTACTTC	CASSFSTSGGYEQYF
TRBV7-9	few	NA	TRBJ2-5	TGTGCCAGCAGCTTAGTGGAGAGTGTTTCAGAGACCCAGTACTTC	CASSLVESVSETQYF
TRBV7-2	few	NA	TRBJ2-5	TGTGCCAGCAGCTCCGGGACTGTTAGAGAGACCCAGTACTTC	CASSSGTVRETQYF
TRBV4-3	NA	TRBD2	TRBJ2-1	TGCGCCAGCAGCCAATTCCTAACTAGCGGGAGGGGGGATTACAATGAGCAGTTCTTC	CASSQFLTSGRGDYNEQFF